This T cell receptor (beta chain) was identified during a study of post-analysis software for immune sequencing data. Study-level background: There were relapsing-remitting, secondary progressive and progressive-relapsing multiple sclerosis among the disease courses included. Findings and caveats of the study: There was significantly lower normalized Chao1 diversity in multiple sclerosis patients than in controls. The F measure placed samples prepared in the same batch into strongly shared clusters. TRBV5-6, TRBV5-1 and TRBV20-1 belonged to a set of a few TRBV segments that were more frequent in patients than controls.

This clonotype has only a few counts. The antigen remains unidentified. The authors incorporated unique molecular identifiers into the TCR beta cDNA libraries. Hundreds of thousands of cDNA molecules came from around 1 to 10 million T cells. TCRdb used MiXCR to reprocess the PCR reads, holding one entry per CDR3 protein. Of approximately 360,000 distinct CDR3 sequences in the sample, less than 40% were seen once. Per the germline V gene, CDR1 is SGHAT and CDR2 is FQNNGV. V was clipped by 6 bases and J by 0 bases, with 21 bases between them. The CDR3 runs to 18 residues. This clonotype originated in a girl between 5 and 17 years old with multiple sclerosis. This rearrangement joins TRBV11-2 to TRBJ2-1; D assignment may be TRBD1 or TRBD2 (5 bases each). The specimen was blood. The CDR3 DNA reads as TGTGCCAGCAGGGTCTTTCGGGACGCCCACCTCTCCTACAATGAGCAGTTCTTC. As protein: CASRVFRDAHLSYNEQFF.